Below, one T cell receptor beta chain is given with its context. The source of the sample is a study of T-cell memory formation after mild COVID-19. Deletions cut 4 bases from V and 5 bases from J, with 18 bases between. The germline V gene has CDR1 SEHNR and CDR2 FQNEAQ (reference sequence). This CDR3 contains 16 residues. From the 5' RACE reads, TCRdb called clonotypes with MiXCR, one entry per CDR3 protein. The sample has 250,000 to 300,000 distinct CDR3 sequences; under 8.5% are singletons. The receptor's source is a young man who had mild COVID-19 (a few samples of this study predate the infection). Cell type and time point are not known. The sequencing sample was made of PBMCs or a T cell subset sorted from them (not recorded which). This chain uses TRBV7-9 with TRBJ2-1, with D unresolved. In DNA form, the CDR3 reads TGTGCCAGCAGCTACCGCGCCTCGCTCCTTCACAATGAGCAGTTCTTC. Its translation is CASSYRASLLHNEQFF.